A selection of T cell receptor beta chains follows, all from one sample in a study of blood T cell repertoires in COVID-19. Assay used: immunoSEQ multiplex PCR; TCRdb lists only in-frame clones, some missing. Here the sample spans over 200,000 clones, around 90% being singletons. The sample consisted of PBMCs or T cells enriched from blood (not recorded which). The receptors derive from a woman in her 30s who had been exposed to COVID-19. The CDR3 runs from the conserved cysteine through the conserved F or W. The D gene is left open where the match is weak. A clone size is listed for some rows: how often the clone was seen (once, few, many), or a class if it is expanded.

CDR3nt | CDR3aa | abundance | d_gene | j_gene | v_gene
TGTGCCAGCAGCCAAGATATAGAGGGGGTCAATGAGCAGTTCTTC | CASSQDIEGVNEQFF | . | . | TRBJ2-1 | TRBV3-1/TRBV3-2
TGTGCCAGCAGCTTGCATATAGGGGACAACTCTGGAAACACCATATATTTT | CASSLHIGDNSGNTIYF | . | . | TRBJ1-3 | TRBV5-5
TGTGCCAGCAGCCCCGGGACAGGCTTTGAAAAACTGTTTTTT | CASSPGTGFEKLFF | . | TRBD1 | TRBJ1-4 | TRBV9
TGTGCCTGGAGTGTACTTGCGGGATCCGGGGAGCTGTTTTTT | CAWSVLAGSGELFF | . | . | TRBJ2-2 | TRBV30
TGTGCCAGCAGCCGGACTTATAGTACCTACGAGCAGTACTTC | CASSRTYSTYEQYF | . | . | TRBJ2-7 | TRBV3-1/TRBV3-2
TGCGCCAGCAGCCAAGATACGAGCGGGATGGCGGATACGCAGTATTTT | CASSQDTSGMADTQYF | . | TRBD2 | TRBJ2-3 | TRBV4-1
TGTGCCAGCAGTCCGGGACTAGCGGGGGCGAGGGCCCAAGAGACCCAGTACTTC | CASSPGLAGARAQETQYF | . | TRBD2 | TRBJ2-5 | TRBV27
TGCGCCAGCAGCTCCCATGGACAGGTCTCTGGAAACACCATATATTTT | CASSSHGQVSGNTIYF | . | TRBD1 | TRBJ1-3 | TRBV5-1
TGTGCCAGCTCGGGACTAGCTGGAGCCTACGAGCAGTACTTC | CASSGLAGAYEQYF | . | TRBD2 | TRBJ2-7 | TRBV18
TGCAGCGTTGAAGAGCCCCGGGCTGAAGCTTTCTTT | CSVEEPRAEAFF | . | . | TRBJ1-1 | TRBV29-1
TGTGCCAGCAGCTTGCGGAACTATGGCTACACCTTC | CASSLRNYGYTF | . | . | TRBJ1-2 | TRBV11-2
TGTGCCAGCAGGAGGACAGGCGGGAAGATGGCTGAAGCTTTCTTT | CASRRTGGKMAEAFF | few | TRBD1 | TRBJ1-1 | TRBV2
TGTGCCACCAGCAGAGACAGGCTCGGCAATCAGCCCCAGCATTTT | CATSRDRLGNQPQHF | . | . | TRBJ1-5 | TRBV15
TGTGCCAGCTCACCACCGGGACAGGGCTATGGCTACACCTTC | CASSPPGQGYGYTF | . | TRBD1 | TRBJ1-2 | TRBV18
TGCGCCAGCAGCTTGGATGGCAACTATGGCTACACCTTC | CASSLDGNYGYTF | once | . | TRBJ1-2 | TRBV5-1
TGTGCCACCAGTGACCCCGGGGACTCCGCTCAAGAAACCCAGTACTTC | CATSDPGDSAQETQYF | . | . | TRBJ2-5 | TRBV24-1
TGTGCCACCAGCAGAGTTACCAGTAAACCCTACGAGCAGTACTTC | CATSRVTSKPYEQYF | . | . | TRBJ2-7 | TRBV15
TGCGCCAGCAGCTTGGAGATGGGGCGCAGCTATGGCTACACCTTC | CASSLEMGRSYGYTF | once | . | TRBJ1-2 | TRBV5-1
TGTGCCAGCAGCTTGGTGGTGGGGGCCGGGGAGACCCAGTACTTC | CASSLVVGAGETQYF | . | . | TRBJ2-5 | TRBV5-6
TGTGCCAGCAGTGACGGAGCGGGAGGTTACGAGCAGTACTTC | CASSDGAGGYEQYF | . | TRBD2 | TRBJ2-7 | TRBV28
TGTGCCAGCTCACCATGGGACAGCTCCCCTTGGGGCTACACCTTC | CASSPWDSSPWGYTF | few | TRBD1 | TRBJ1-2 | TRBV18
TGTGCCAGCACCCCGGACACGGGCGGAGCTTTCTTT | CASTPDTGGAFF | . | . | TRBJ1-1 | TRBV6-5